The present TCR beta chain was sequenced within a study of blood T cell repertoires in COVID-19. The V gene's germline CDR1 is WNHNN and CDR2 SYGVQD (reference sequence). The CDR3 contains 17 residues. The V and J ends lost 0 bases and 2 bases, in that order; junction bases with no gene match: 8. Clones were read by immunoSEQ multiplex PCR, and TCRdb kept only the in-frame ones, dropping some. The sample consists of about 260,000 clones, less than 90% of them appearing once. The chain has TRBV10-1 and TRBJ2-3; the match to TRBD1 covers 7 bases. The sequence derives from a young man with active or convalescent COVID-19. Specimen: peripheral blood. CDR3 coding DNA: TGCGCCAGCAGTGAGTCTGCAGGGACAGTCAACACAGATACGCAGTATTTT. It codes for CASSESAGTVNTDTQYF.